Described below is a single TCR beta chain sequence and its context. This entry is derived from a study of blood T cell repertoires in COVID-19. For the study at large: Donors in the United States, Italy and Spain gave samples during acute or convalescent COVID-19. T cells, B-cell-depleted T cells, or PBMCs provided the cDNA or gDNA that served as material.

How the authors handled the data: From reference gene primer amplification, estimates of nucleated cell counts were derived. Profiled with immunoSEQ multiplex PCR; TCRdb holds only in-frame clones, not every one. V and J calls plus clone size are reproduced from that table; the DNA served to infer D and trimming. The table records roughly 46,000 clones, approximately 80% of them present only once. The sample taken for sequencing was peripheral blood. The sequence was obtained from a man aged 55 to 70 with acute or convalescent COVID-19.

The CDR3 sequence is CASSPGGADGYTF. DNA for the CDR3: TGTGCCAGCTCACCGGGGGGGGCTGATGGCTACACCTTC. V and J are TRBV18 and TRBJ1-2, with D perhaps matching TRBD1 (6 bases). In germline, CDR1 is KGHSH, CDR2 LQKENI. The V end was cut by 3 bases, the J end by 6 bases, with 11 bases between. This CDR3 is built from 13 residues. Full variable domain (missing parts from reference TRBV18 and TRBJ1-2): NAGVMQNPRHLVRRRGQEARLRCSPMKGHSHVYWYRQLPEEGLKFMVYLQKENIIDESGMPKERFSAEFPKEGPSILRIQQVVRGDSAAYFCASSPGGADGYTFGSGTRLTVV.